This entry features one T cell receptor (beta chain) sequence. Its antigen remains unknown. This entry comes from a study of T cells in Graves' hyperthyroidism and ophthalmopathy. General study findings and limits: Ophthalmopathy was separated from stable hyperthyroidism by a 13 V-J model.

TCR beta CDR3 regions were amplified from RNA transcripts. Carried out on the TCR CDR3, a first-round RT-PCR used the HTBI primer set. TCRdb reanalysed the multiplex PCR reads using MiXCR and keeps one entry per CDR3 protein. The sample yields 560,000 or so distinct CDR3 sequences, approximately 44% seen once. In patients aged 18 to 65, hyperthyroidism was newly diagnosed, with duration under 2 months. The CDR3 is made up of 15 amino acids. Per the germline V gene, CDR1 is SGHTA and CDR2 is FQGNSA. Trimming pared 5 bases from V and 7 bases from J, leaving 18 bases between. This sequence was found in a woman aged 18 to 35 with Graves' hyperthyroidism. The chain has TRBV7-2 and TRBJ1-5; TRBD1 is a possible D gene (6 bases). The sequenced sample was peripheral blood or thyroid tissue (not recorded which). Here the CDR3 DNA reads TGTGCCAGCAGCCAAGATCGAAGGGGGGGGCAGCCCCAGCATTTT. It specifies CASSQDRRGGQPQHF.